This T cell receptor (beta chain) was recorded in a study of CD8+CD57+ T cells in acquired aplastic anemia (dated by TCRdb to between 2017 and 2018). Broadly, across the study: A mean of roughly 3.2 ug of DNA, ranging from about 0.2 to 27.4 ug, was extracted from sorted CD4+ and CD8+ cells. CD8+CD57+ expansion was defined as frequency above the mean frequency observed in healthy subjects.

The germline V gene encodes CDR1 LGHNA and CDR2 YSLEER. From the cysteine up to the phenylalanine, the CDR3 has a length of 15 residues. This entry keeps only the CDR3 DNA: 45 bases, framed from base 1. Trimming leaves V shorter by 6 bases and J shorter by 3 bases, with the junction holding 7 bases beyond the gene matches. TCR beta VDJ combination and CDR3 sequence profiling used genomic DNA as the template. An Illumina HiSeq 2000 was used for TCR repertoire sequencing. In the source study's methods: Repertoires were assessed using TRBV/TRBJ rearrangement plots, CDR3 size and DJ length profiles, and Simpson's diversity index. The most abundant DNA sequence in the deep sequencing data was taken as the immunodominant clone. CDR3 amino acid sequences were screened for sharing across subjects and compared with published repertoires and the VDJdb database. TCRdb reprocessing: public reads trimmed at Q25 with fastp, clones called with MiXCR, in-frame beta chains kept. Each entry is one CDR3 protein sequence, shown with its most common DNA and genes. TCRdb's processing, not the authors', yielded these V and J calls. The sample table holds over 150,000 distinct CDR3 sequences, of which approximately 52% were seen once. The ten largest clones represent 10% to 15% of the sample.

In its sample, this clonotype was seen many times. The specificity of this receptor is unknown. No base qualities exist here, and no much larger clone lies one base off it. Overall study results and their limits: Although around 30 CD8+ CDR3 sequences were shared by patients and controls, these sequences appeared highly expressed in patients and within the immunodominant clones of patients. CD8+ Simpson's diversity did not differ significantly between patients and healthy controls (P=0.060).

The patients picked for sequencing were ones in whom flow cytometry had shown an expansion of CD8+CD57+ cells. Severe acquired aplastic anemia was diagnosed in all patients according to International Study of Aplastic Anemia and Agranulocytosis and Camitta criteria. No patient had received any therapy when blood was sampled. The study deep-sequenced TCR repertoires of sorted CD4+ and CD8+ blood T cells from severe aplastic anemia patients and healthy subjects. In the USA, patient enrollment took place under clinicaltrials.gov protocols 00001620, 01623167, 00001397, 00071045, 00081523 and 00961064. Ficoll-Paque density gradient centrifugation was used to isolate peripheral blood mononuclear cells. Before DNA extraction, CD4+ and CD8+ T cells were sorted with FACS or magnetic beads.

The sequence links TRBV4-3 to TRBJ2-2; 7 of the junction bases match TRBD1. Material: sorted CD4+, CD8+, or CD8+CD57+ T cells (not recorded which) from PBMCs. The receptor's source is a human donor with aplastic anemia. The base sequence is TGCGCCAGCAGGGGGACAGCAAGGGACACCGGGGAGCTGTTTTTT. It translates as CASRGTARDTGELFF.